This T cell receptor beta chain is from a study of blood T cell repertoires in COVID-19 (dated by TCRdb to the early 2020s). Regarding the research as a whole: Collaborator samples came from the United States, Italy and Spain and covered acute and convalescent phases of COVID-19. A de-identified subject ID, COVID-19 status, age in years and sex were almost always included in the sample metadata. The samples were drawn from two sources: the first 160 participants of the ongoing ImmuneRACE study, and fewer than 1,500 subjects contributed by 6 global collaborators. The repertoires were released in a freely available public database intended as a resource for research on the immune response to SARS-CoV-2. Where available, HLA class I and class II types were obtained from metadata supplied by the sample provider rather than from assay-based typing. The material from the prospective study consisted of cDNA or gDNA derived from T cells, B-cell-depleted T cells, or PBMCs. Subjects who had been exposed to COVID-19, were actively infected with it, or had recovered from it provided the deeply sampled blood TCRbeta repertoires that made up the dataset. The paper's findings and limits, for the study overall: The quantity of clinical and demographic metadata differed by source and by participant and was supplied without curation.

The collaborating institutions used their own protocols to collect whole blood in K2EDTA tubes. For TCRbeta analysis, collaborators shipped samples as frozen whole blood, isolated PBMCs, or DNA extracted from either of those sample types. TCRbeta CDR3 regions were amplified from genomic DNA using the immunoSEQ Assay, a bias-controlled multiplex PCR. Per the source publication's procedure: The number of nucleated cells in each sample was estimated from the amplification of reference gene primers within the assay. To quantify the absolute abundance of each unique TCRbeta CDR3 rearrangement, sequence reads were collapsed and filtered. For each sample, productive Simpson clonality was calculated by taking the square root of Simpson's diversity index across productive rearrangements. What TCRdb holds here is the immuneACCESS table cut down to in-frame rearrangements. Part of the clones is not present; checked against another copy, under half of the missing clones reflect an unresolved V gene, and the others are unexplained. V and J calls and clone size are given by that table; D and trimming were obtained from the DNA. The sample table holds about 130,000 clones, of which about 86% were seen once. The top ten hold around 4.1% of the sample.

Concerning this clone itself: Its antigen remains undetermined. No base-level quality is on record; no much larger clone is a single base apart.

CDR1 and CDR2, looked up from the germline V gene, are SGDLS and YYNGEE. The CDR3 runs 15 amino acids, cysteine and phenylalanine included. Of the read, only the CDR3 DNA is kept; its 45 bases are in frame from base 1. The junction shows trimming of 0 bases on V and 0 bases on J, and the gene matches do not reach 1 base of it. The source is a woman in her 50s with acute or convalescent COVID-19. Specimen: peripheral blood. The sequence links TRBV9 to TRBJ2-3, with 7 junctional bases fitting TRBD1. The DNA is as follows: TGTGCCAGCAGCGTAGAGACAGGGAGCACAGATACGCAGTATTTT. It specifies CASSVETGSTDTQYF.